The 30 T cell receptor beta chains in this list originate from one sample, sequenced in a study of shared clonotypes between healthy human individuals. Clones were read by immunoSEQ multiplex PCR, and TCRdb kept only the in-frame ones, dropping some. In the table there are about 660,000 clones, approximately 74% of which are singletons. The specimen was memory CD4+ T cells sorted from blood. Regarding subset: CD45RA-negative fraction. The receptors originated from a woman aged 25 to 39 in good health.

In its sample, this clone was seen a few times. This sequence joins TRBV7-2 and TRBJ2-5; 14 nucleotides align to TRBD2. Trimming took 5 bases from V and 4 from J; bases not matched to a gene: 9. The CDR3 totals 17 residues. Germline V CDR1 and CDR2: SGHTA, FQGNSA. CDR3 region: CASSLYPGLAGVETQYF. The CDR3 DNA is TGTGCCAGCAGCCTATACCCGGGACTAGCGGGAGTAGAGACCCAGTACTTC.

This clone was picked up a small number of times. The chain couples TRBV21-1 to TRBJ2-5; TRBD2 is the table's D call, not checked against the DNA. TRBV21-1 counts as a pseudogene. The CDR3 covers 15 residues. Here the CDR3 reads CASSTPGTPEETQYF. The CDR3 coding sequence is TGTGCCAGCAGCACCCCCGGGACTCCAGAAGAGACCCAGTACTTC.

V is TRBV6-5 and J is TRBJ2-5; 7 nucleotides line up with TRBD2. V lost 0 bases and J lost 6; bases outside the gene matches: 7. The CDR3 covers 15 residues. CDR1 is MNHEY and CDR2 is SVGAGI in the germline V gene. CDR3 region: CASSYSSAGVKTQYF. CDR3 DNA sequence: TGTGCCAGCAGTTACTCCTCGGCGGGAGTGAAGACCCAGTACTTC.

The J gene is TRBJ1-4, the V gene TRBV4-1, with D unresolved. Germline V CDR1 and CDR2: MGHRA, YSYEKL. Trimming pared 6 bases from V and 8 bases from J, leaving 22 bases between. This CDR3 is 16 amino acids long. The CDR3 DNA reads as TGCGCCAGCAGTCTTCTCGGGTGGGGAATTAGCGAAAAACTGTTTTTT. This gives the protein CASSLLGWGISEKLFF.

This clone has more than one count but fewer than ten. The chain couples TRBV6-6 to TRBJ1-2; 9 bases are shared with TRBD1. CDR1 MNHNY and CDR2 SVGAGI come from the germline V gene (reference sequence). This CDR3 comprises 15 residues. V lost 7 bases and J lost 8; bases outside the gene matches: 14. The chain's CDR3 is CASTPATTGGAGYTF. In DNA, the CDR3 is TGTGCCAGCACCCCAGCCACGACAGGGGGGGCGGGCTACACCTTC.

This chain connects TRBV5-5 to TRBJ2-5, with 9 bases identical to TRBD1. The CDR3 is 16 residues long. Trimming at V came to 4 bases and at J to 2 bases, leaving 9 bases not matched to a gene. Germline V CDR1 and CDR2: SGHKS, YYEKEE (reference sequence). Written as DNA, the CDR3 is TGTGCCAGCAGCCTTGCGACAGGGGGGACACAAGAGACCCAGTACTTC. Encoded protein: CASSLATGGTQETQYF.

This chain uses TRBV28 with TRBJ2-5, with D possibly TRBD2 on 7 matching bases. CDR3 length: 14 amino acids. The germline gives CDR1 MDHEN, CDR2 SYDVKM. V was trimmed by 5 bases and J by 8 bases, leaving 18 bases between them. CDR3 bases: TGTGCCAGCAGTCCAATACAGGGAGGGGATACCCAGTACTTC. As protein: CASSPIQGGDTQYF. The full variable domain, its missing parts supplied by reference TRBV28 and TRBJ2-5, is DVKVTQSSRYLVKRTGEKVFLECVQDMDHENMFWYRQDPGLGLRLIYFSYDVKMKEKGDIPEGYSVSREKKERFSLILESASTNQTSMYLCASSPIQGGDTQYFGPGTRLLVL.

V and J are TRBV6-1 and TRBJ1-4; 7 bases align to TRBD1. CDR3 size: 13 residues. The trim removed 7 bases at V and 7 bases at J, leaving 6 bases unmatched. The germline V gene encodes CDR1 MNHNS and CDR2 SASEGT. The CDR3 nucleotides are TGTGCCAGCAACAGGGGTTCAGGTGAAAAACTGTTTTTT. Residues: CASNRGSGEKLFF.

The chain carries TRBV27 and TRBJ2-5; the D gene is possibly TRBD2 (7 bases). The V end was cut by 6 bases, the J end by 5 bases, with 19 bases between. The CDR3 extends over 15 amino acids. CDR1 MNHEY and CDR2 SMNVEV come from the germline V gene (reference sequence). DNA for the CDR3: TGTGCCAGCAGGACATACAGGGAGGGAGGGGAGACCCAGTACTTC. Its protein is CASRTYREGGETQYF.

This clone was seen a handful of times. The chain employs TRBV18 and TRBJ2-2; D may be TRBD1 (6 bases). The CDR3 is 15 amino acids. Trimming took 2 bases from V and 2 from J, leaving 9 bases between them. CDR1 KGHSH and CDR2 LQKENI come from the germline V gene. CDR3 in amino acids: CASSPGTPNTGELFF. The CDR3 region has the DNA TGTGCCAGCTCACCAGGGACACCTAACACCGGGGAGCTGTTTTTT.

V is TRBV6-6 and J is TRBJ2-7, with D tentatively TRBD2 (6 bases). CDR3 size: 15 residues. In germline, CDR1 is MNHNY, CDR2 SVGAGI (reference sequence). Trimming cost V 6 bases and J 3 bases, with 18 bases left between them. Here the CDR3 DNA reads TGTGCCAGCAGCCAGGACTATATCACCCACTACGAGCAGTACTTC. This translates into CASSQDYITHYEQYF.

The rearrangement uses TRBV18 and TRBJ1-2; D gene ambiguous. The germline gives CDR1 KGHSH, CDR2 LQKENI. V dropped 0 bases and J dropped 13 bases, with 9 bases sitting between them. The CDR3 runs to 11 residues. This chain's CDR3 is CASSPPVKVTF. CDR3 DNA: TGTGCCAGCTCACCACCAGTTAAGGTCACCTTC.

The CDR3 sequence: CASRAGSSYEQYF. The CDR3, as DNA: TGTGCCAGTAGGGCAGGGAGCTCCTACGAGCAGTACTTC. The rearrangement joins TRBV19 to TRBJ2-7; tentatively, D is TRBD1 or TRBD2 (5 bases each). Germline V gene data show CDR1 as LNHDA and CDR2 as SQIVND (reference sequence). CDR3 length: 13 amino acids. Trimming removed 6 bases from V and 0 bases from J, with 9 bases in between. The full variable domain, rest sourced from reference TRBV19 and TRBJ2-7, is DGGITQSPKYLFRKEGQNVTLSCEQNLNHDAMYWYRQDPGQGLRLIYYSQIVNDFQKGDIAEGYSVSREKKESFPLTVTSAQKNPTAFYLCASRAGSSYEQYFGPGTRLTVT.

This clone was recorded many times. The genes are TRBV7-2 and TRBJ2-7; 12 nucleotides match TRBD2. The CDR3 is made up of 15 amino acids. Germline V CDR1 and CDR2: SGHTA, FQGNSA. After removal of 5 bases from V and 3 bases from J, the junction contained 5 bases not matched to a gene. CDR3 sequence reads: CASSPLAGGHYEQYF. The CDR3 DNA is TGTGCCAGCAGCCCACTAGCGGGAGGCCACTACGAGCAGTACTTC.

The chain carries TRBV7-9 and TRBJ2-1, with D unclear. CDR3 length: 13 residues. The ends were cut back, 1 base at V and 6 bases at J, with 7 bases in the middle. CDR1 is SEHNR, CDR2 FQNEAQ, per germline (reference sequence). CDR3 sequence: CASSLEVFNEQFF. The CDR3 coding sequence is TGTGCCAGCAGCTTAGAGGTGTTCAATGAGCAGTTCTTC. The full variable domain, in which reference TRBV7-9 and TRBJ2-1 provide the parts outside the CDR3, is DTGVSQNPRHKITKRGQNVTFRCDPISEHNRLYWYRQTLGQGPEFLTYFQNEAQLEKSRLLSDRFSAERPKGSFSTLEIQRTEQGDSAMYLCASSLEVFNEQFFGPGTRLTVL.

This clone was recorded at least ten times. Its ends do not fully match the called genes, so a read error is possible. The CDR3 DNA reads as TGTGCCAGCAGTCCCCAAATAGCGGGAGGGCTCATCTTC. Translation gives CASSPQIAGGLIF. This chain uses TRBV27 with TRBJ2-1; 11 nucleotides match TRBD2. In germline, CDR1 is MNHEY, CDR2 SMNVEV (reference sequence). CDR3 length: 13 amino acids.

This rearrangement joins TRBV10-3 to TRBJ2-7; no reliable D call. The V end lost 8 bases, the J end lost 4 bases, and 3 bases lay between the germline ends. Germline V gene lookup returns CDR1 ENHRY and CDR2 SYGVKD. This CDR3 has 9 residues. The CDR3 region has the DNA TGTGCCATCGCGTACGAGCAGTACTTC. It yields the protein CAIAYEQYF.

The rearrangement joins TRBV11-3 to TRBJ2-2; 10 bases are a match to TRBD1. Germline V gene sequence: CDR1 SGHNT, CDR2 YENEEA. The CDR3 contains 15 residues. The J segment lost 2 bases and the V segment lost 4 bases, leaving 1 base of the junction unmatched. Here the CDR3 DNA reads TGTGCCAGCAGCTGGGACAGGGGAAACACCGGGGAGCTGTTTTTT. Its protein product is CASSWDRGNTGELFF.

This clone appeared a few times. The chain joins TRBV6-5 to TRBJ1-3; D possibly corresponds to TRBD1 (6 bases). V was pared by 2 bases and J by 8 bases, with 13 bases between. Per the germline V gene, CDR1 is MNHEY and CDR2 is SVGAGI. The CDR3 is 14 amino acids. CDR3 residues: CASSYNRDSYTIYF. CDR3 bases: TGTGCCAGCAGTTACAACAGGGATTCATACACCATATATTTT.

The chain combines TRBV10-1 with TRBJ2-1; TRBD2 matches at 10 bases. Looked up from germline, CDR1 is WNHNN and CDR2 is SYGVQD (reference sequence). V was clipped by 7 bases and J by 11 bases; unmatched bases: 8. CDR3 length: 13 amino acids. The CDR3 region has the DNA TGCGCCAGCACCTCTAGCGGGGGCGGTCAGCAGTTCTTC. This translates into CASTSSGGGQQFF.

The rearrangement links TRBV18 to TRBJ1-5; 7 bases match TRBD1. This CDR3 contains 16 residues. V lost 3 bases to trimming and J lost 4 bases; unmatched junction nucleotides: 9. Germline assignment: CDR1 KGHSH and CDR2 LQKENI. The CDR3 region is CASSPQTGHLNQPQHF. The CDR3 DNA is TGTGCCAGCTCACCTCAGACAGGGCATCTTAATCAGCCCCAGCATTTT.

The rearrangement links TRBV19 to TRBJ2-7, with 8 bases that match TRBD2. The CDR3 has 16 residues. Per germline, CDR1 LNHDA and CDR2 SQIVND (reference sequence). Trimming removed 1 base from V and 1 base from J; junction bases left unmatched: 6. CDR3 sequence reads: CASSIAASGFSYEQYF. CDR3 sequence (DNA): TGTGCCAGTAGTATAGCGGCTAGCGGGTTTTCCTACGAGCAGTACTTC.

Written as DNA, the CDR3 is TGTGCCAGCAGCCATAACGTACTAGCGGGAGAAGAGACCCAGTACTTC. Amino acid sequence: CASSHNVLAGEETQYF. This chain uses TRBV7-2 with TRBJ2-5; 11 nucleotides align to TRBD2. Germline loops: CDR1 SGHTA, CDR2 FQGNSA. The CDR3 extends over 16 amino acids. V lost 5 bases, J lost 3 bases, and 8 bases stayed unmatched. Looking up the rest from reference TRBV7-2 and TRBJ2-5 gives the full variable domain: GAGVSQSPSNKVTEKGKDVELRCDPISGHTALYWYRQSLGQGLEFLIYFQGNSAPDKSGLPSDRFSAERTGGSVSTLTIQRTQQEDSAVYLCASSHNVLAGEETQYFGPGTRLLVL.

This clone was counted once. The chain employs TRBV29-1 and TRBJ1-1; D is ambiguous. CDR3 length equals 12 residues. Trimming stripped 7 bases from V and 1 base from J, with 10 bases between. From germline, CDR1 is SQVTM and CDR2 ANQGSEA. The CDR3 here is CSGGGGNTEAFF. The CDR3 DNA sequence: TGCAGCGGGGGTGGAGGGAACACTGAAGCTTTCTTT.

The V gene is TRBV7-2, the J gene TRBJ2-7; TRBD2 agrees at 8 bases. In germline, CDR1 is SGHTA, CDR2 FQGNSA. CDR3 length: 14 amino acids. V dropped 6 bases and J dropped 2; count of bases not matched to a gene: 6. The CDR3, as DNA: TGTGCCAGCAGTCCGGCGGGAGGAGCCTACGAGCAGTACTTC. Translation gives CASSPAGGAYEQYF.

In this sample, this clone turned up a few times. This CDR3 is also generated by other DNA sequences in the sample. This chain links TRBV7-2 with TRBJ1-3, with TRBD1 matching 9 bases. Looked up from germline, CDR1 is SGHTA and CDR2 is FQGNSA. CDR3 length equals 15 residues. The V segment lost 4 bases and the J segment 3 bases; nucleotides outside the gene matches: 4. CDR3 protein: CASSSTGGSGNTIYF. CDR3 coding DNA: TGTGCCAGCAGCTCTACAGGGGGCAGTGGAAACACCATATATTTT.

V usage is TRBV15 and J usage is TRBJ1-1; the D gene is possibly TRBD1 (5 bases). The CDR3 runs to 15 residues. Trimming pared 0 bases from V and 5 bases from J, leaving 13 bases between. Germline V gene data show CDR1 as LNHNV and CDR2 as YYDKDF (reference sequence). Written as DNA, the CDR3 is TGTGCCACCAGCAGAGATTTCAGAAGGGGAACTGAAGCTTTCTTT. Encoded protein: CATSRDFRRGTEAFF.

This chain uses TRBV11-1 with TRBJ2-5; 7 bases map to TRBD1. The CDR3 loop spans 15 amino acids. With V trimmed by 3 bases and J by 1 base, 5 bases remained unmatched. The germline gives CDR1 SGHAT, CDR2 FQDESV (reference sequence). The CDR3 spells CASSLYRGPQETQYF. The CDR3 DNA follows: TGTGCCAGCAGCTTGTACAGGGGCCCCCAAGAGACCCAGTACTTC.

In this sample, this clone turned up once. This rearrangement joins TRBV2 to TRBJ2-1, with TRBD1 identical over 8 bases. Germline CDR1 SNHLY, CDR2 FYNNEI. Trimming took 5 bases from V and 5 from J; bases not matched to a gene: 8. This CDR3 has 15 amino acids. For the CDR3, the DNA is TGTGCCAGCAGTTTTGACAGGGGCGCAAACAATGAGCAGTTCTTC. Its protein is CASSFDRGANNEQFF.

V and J are TRBV28 and TRBJ1-1; the D gene is possibly TRBD1 (5 bases). Per germline, CDR1 MDHEN and CDR2 SYDVKM. This CDR3 has 13 residues. The CDR3 DNA reads TGTTCTTTAGGGGCCCTCGCGAACACTGAAGCTTTCTTT. This encodes CSLGALANTEAFF.